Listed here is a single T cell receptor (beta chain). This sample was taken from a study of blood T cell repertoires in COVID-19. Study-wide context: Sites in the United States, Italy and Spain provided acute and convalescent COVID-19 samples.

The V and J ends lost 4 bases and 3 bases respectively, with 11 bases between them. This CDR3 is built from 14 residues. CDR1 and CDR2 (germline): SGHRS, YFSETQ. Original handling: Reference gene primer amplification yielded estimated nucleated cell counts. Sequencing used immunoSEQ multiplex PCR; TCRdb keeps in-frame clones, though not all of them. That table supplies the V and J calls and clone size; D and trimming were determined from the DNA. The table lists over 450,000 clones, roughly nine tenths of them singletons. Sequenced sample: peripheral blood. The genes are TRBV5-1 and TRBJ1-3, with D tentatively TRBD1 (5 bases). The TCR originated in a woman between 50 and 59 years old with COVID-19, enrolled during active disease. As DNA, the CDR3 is TGCGCCAGCAGCCCTGGGGCAATTGGAAACACCATATATTTT. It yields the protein CASSPGAIGNTIYF.